A single sample is the source of the 25 T cell receptor beta chains below, sequenced in a study of blood T cell repertoires in COVID-19. Profiling relied on immunoSEQ multiplex PCR, and the TCRdb table lists in-frame clones only, not all of them. The top ten hold roughly 8% of the sample, which has more than 75,000 clones, around nine tenths seen once. Input material: peripheral blood. These receptor sequences come from a young man with acute or convalescent COVID-19.

The gene calls are TRBV2 and TRBJ1-2; 9 bases are shared with TRBD1. The V segment lost 3 bases and the J segment 4 bases; nucleotides outside the gene matches: 3. Per germline, CDR1 SNHLY and CDR2 FYNNEI. CDR3 length equals 14 residues. CDR3 coding DNA: TGTGCCAGCAGTGAGGGACAGGGAATCTATGGCTACACCTTC. Translating gives CASSEGQGIYGYTF.

This clone has a handful of counts. As DNA, the CDR3 is TGTGCCAGCAGCTTAGGGACAGGGGGCGAGGATAGCTACGAGCAGTACTTC. This translates into CASSLGTGGEDSYEQYF. The chain combines TRBV11-2 with TRBJ2-7, with TRBD1 matching over 11 bases. Germline V gene lookup returns CDR1 SGHAT and CDR2 FQNNGV. This CDR3 contains 17 residues. The junction had 8 bases not matched to a gene; V was cut back by 1 base and J by 3 bases. Together with reference TRBV11-2 and TRBJ2-7, the CDR3 gives the full variable domain: EAGVAQSPRYKIIEKRQSVAFWCNPISGHATLYWYQQILGQGPKLLIQFQNNGVVDDSQLPKDRFSAERLKGVDSTLKIQPAKLEDSAVYLCASSLGTGGEDSYEQYFGPGTRLTVT.

The chain is built from TRBV6-1 and TRBJ2-7, with 10 positions matching TRBD2. The ends lost 2 bases at V and 6 bases at J; junction bases unmatched: 4. The length of the CDR3 is 14 residues. Germline assignment: CDR1 MNHNS and CDR2 SASEGT. CDR3 sequence (DNA): TGTGCCAGCAGTGAATACACTAGCGGGATCGAGCAGTACTTC. Translating gives CASSEYTSGIEQYF.

The gene calls are TRBV2 and TRBJ1-3; D is possibly TRBD1 (6 bases). The CDR3 length is 14 residues. Trimming cost V 4 bases and J 4 bases, with 11 bases left between them. Germline V gene lookup returns CDR1 SNHLY and CDR2 FYNNEI. The CDR3 reads CASSVTGLGNTIYF. The CDR3 coding sequence is TGTGCCAGCAGTGTTACAGGGCTGGGAAACACCATATATTTT.

The J gene is TRBJ1-4, the V gene TRBV3-1 (or the pseudogene TRBV3-2); D is ambiguous. V was pared by 0 bases and J by 10 bases, with 12 bases between. CDR3 length equals 14 residues. Germline V gene data show CDR1 as LGHDT and CDR2 as YNNKEL (reference sequence). CDR3 in amino acids: CASSQDRGYGKLFF. DNA for the CDR3: TGTGCCAGCAGCCAAGACCGAGGGTATGGAAAACTGTTTTTT.

The chain recombines TRBV3-1 (or the pseudogene TRBV3-2) with TRBJ1-1; tentatively, D is TRBD1 (5 bases). V lost 1 base to trimming and J lost 1 base, with 7 bases between them. Looked up from germline, CDR1 is LGHDT and CDR2 is YNNKEL (reference sequence). The CDR3 totals 14 residues. CDR3 sequence reads: CASSQAGQNTEAFF. Written as DNA, the CDR3 is TGTGCCAGCAGCCAAGCCGGACAGAACACTGAAGCTTTCTTT.

V and J are TRBV28 and TRBJ2-7, with 7 nucleotides matching TRBD2. Germline lookup yields CDR1 MDHEN and CDR2 SYDVKM. The CDR3 totals 13 residues. Unmatched junction bases numbered 6, after V lost 8 bases and J lost 2 bases. CDR3 coding DNA: TGTGCCAGCGGGGACTATTTGACCTACGAGCAGTACTTC. It is translated as CASGDYLTYEQYF.

The chain carries TRBV7-9 and TRBJ2-7; possible D gene TRBD2, 6 bases. The germline V gene has CDR1 SEHNR and CDR2 FQNEAQ (reference sequence). Between the trimmed V and J ends, which lost 6 bases and 3 bases, there was a span of 12 bases. The CDR3 contains 13 residues. CDR3 DNA sequence: TGTGCCAGCAGTCCTTGGGGAGGCTACGAGCAGTACTTC. Its translation: CASSPWGGYEQYF.

In its sample, this clone was seen a few times. In DNA, the CDR3 is TGTGCCAGCAGCACAGGACAGGGGTACGAGCAGTACTTC. Its translation: CASSTGQGYEQYF. The chain joins TRBV11-2 to TRBJ2-7, with 9 bases matching TRBD1. V gave up 5 bases and J gave up 4 bases; unmatched junction bases: 3. Germline V lookup: CDR1 SGHAT, CDR2 FQNNGV. The CDR3 consists of 13 residues. The full variable domain, rest sourced from reference TRBV11-2 and TRBJ2-7, is EAGVAQSPRYKIIEKRQSVAFWCNPISGHATLYWYQQILGQGPKLLIQFQNNGVVDDSQLPKDRFSAERLKGVDSTLKIQPAKLEDSAVYLCASSTGQGYEQYFGPGTRLTVT.

The chain couples TRBV2 to TRBJ2-6; a possible D gene is TRBD1 (5 bases). Germline-derived CDR1 and CDR2 are SNHLY and FYNNEI. Trimming took off 6 bases at V and 0 bases at J, with 9 bases between the two ends. The CDR3 contains 15 residues. The CDR3: CASRGHLSGANVLTF. For the CDR3, the DNA is TGTGCCAGCAGGGGGCACCTCTCTGGGGCCAACGTCCTGACTTTC.

This clone is medium-sized (0.01 to 0.1%). The chain couples TRBV5-6 to TRBJ2-1; possible D gene TRBD1, 5 bases. The ends were cut back, 0 bases at V and 8 bases at J, with 9 bases in the middle. This CDR3 is 13 amino acids long. Looked up from germline, CDR1 is SGHDT and CDR2 is YYEEEE. CDR3 region: CASSLAGNDEQFF. The CDR3 DNA follows: TGTGCCAGCAGCTTGGCAGGGAACGATGAGCAGTTCTTC.

The rearrangement uses TRBV7-2 and TRBJ2-5; maybe TRBD1 (6 bases). V lost 8 bases to trimming and J lost 3 bases, with 13 bases between them. The V gene's germline CDR1 is SGHTA and CDR2 FQGNSA. The CDR3 extends over 13 amino acids. Here the CDR3 DNA reads TGTGCCAGCTGCCCGAGGACAGAAGAGACCCAGTACTTC. It yields the protein CASCPRTEETQYF.

The sample holds a few counts of this clone. The rearrangement joins TRBV30 to TRBJ2-7; no definite D call. The ends were cut back, 5 bases at V and 3 bases at J, with 14 bases in the middle. Germline V gene sequence: CDR1 GTSNPN, CDR2 SVGIG (reference sequence). The CDR3 length is 13 residues. The CDR3 reads CAWGVQTRYEQYF. As DNA, the CDR3 is TGTGCCTGGGGGGTACAAACACGCTACGAGCAGTACTTC.

The genes are TRBV19 and TRBJ1-5; no reliable D call. V was cut by 7 bases and J by 0 bases, with 13 bases left in between. This CDR3 has 15 amino acids. CDR1 and CDR2 from the germline V gene are LNHDA and SQIVND (reference sequence). CDR3 in amino acids: CASTYAGFSNQPQHF. The CDR3 coding sequence is TGTGCCAGTACCTACGCGGGGTTTAGCAATCAGCCCCAGCATTTT.

The gene calls are TRBV29-1 and TRBJ1-5, with a tentative D call TRBD1 (5 bases). Deletions cut 6 bases from V and 7 bases from J, with 13 bases between. Germline loops: CDR1 SQVTM, CDR2 ANQGSEA. The CDR3 covers 12 residues. CDR3 nucleotides: TGCAGCGTGGGGGAGGGCGGCCAGCCCCAGCATTTT. This sequence encodes CSVGEGGQPQHF. The variable domain in full, with the rest retrieved from reference TRBV29-1 and TRBJ1-5, is SAVISQKPSRDICQRGTSLTIQCQVDSQVTMMFWYRQQPGQSLTLIATANQGSEATYESGFVIDKFPISRPNLTFSTLTVSNMSPEDSSIYLCSVGEGGQPQHFGDGTRLSIL.

The chain couples TRBV3-1 (or the pseudogene TRBV3-2) to TRBJ1-5; 8 bases are a match to TRBD1. Germline V gene lookup returns CDR1 LGHDT and CDR2 YNNKEL (reference sequence). Trimming took 4 bases from V and 6 from J; bases not matched to a gene: 8. This CDR3 is 15 amino acids long. CDR3: CASSPGAGGSQPQHF. The CDR3, as DNA: TGTGCCAGCAGCCCTGGGGCAGGGGGCAGTCAGCCCCAGCATTTT.

The chain is built from TRBV12-3 or TRBV12-4 and TRBJ2-7; D remains ambiguous. The CDR3 has 13 amino acids. V was pared by 1 base and J by 3 bases, with 7 bases between. CDR3 sequence reads: CASSLGTNYEQYF. The CDR3 region has the DNA TGTGCCAGCAGTTTAGGAACAAACTACGAGCAGTACTTC.

CDR3 loop: CSVVPVGASGTEAFF. The CDR3 region has the DNA TGCAGCGTTGTTCCGGTTGGAGCCAGCGGAACTGAAGCTTTCTTT. The chain employs TRBV29-1 and TRBJ1-1, with D unclear. V lost 4 bases and J 5 bases, leaving 20 bases between the germline ends. Germline V gene data show CDR1 as SQVTM and CDR2 as ANQGSEA. CDR3 length: 15 amino acids.

This chain joins TRBV23-1 and TRBJ1-5, with no clear D. TRBV23-1 is annotated as an ORF whose role is uncertain. Trimming pared 3 bases from V and 6 bases from J, leaving 15 bases between. The CDR3 sequence is 15 residues long. The CDR3 coding sequence is TGCGCCAGCAGTCACCCCGTCGACACGCGTCAGCCCCAGCATTTT. This sequence encodes CASSHPVDTRQPQHF.

V is TRBV7-2 and J is TRBJ1-1; D gene ambiguous. Trimming shortened V by 2 bases and J by 5 bases, and 3 bases separated the two germline ends. CDR3 length equals 11 residues. Germline CDR1 is SGHTA and CDR2 is FQGNSA. In nucleotides, the CDR3 is TGTGCCAGCAGCTTACGTACTGAAGCTTTCTTT. It translates to CASSLRTEAFF.

The chain joins TRBV28 to TRBJ2-7; 12 bases line up with TRBD1. This CDR3 is built from 15 residues. The V segment lost 5 bases and the J segment 4 bases; nucleotides outside the gene matches: 6. The germline V gene encodes CDR1 MDHEN and CDR2 SYDVKM. CDR3 in DNA: TGTGCCAGCAGTCTGGGGACAGGGGGCCTTTACGAGCAGTACTTC. Translation: CASSLGTGGLYEQYF.

The J gene is TRBJ2-1, the V gene TRBV2; 7 bases align to TRBD1. Per the germline V gene, CDR1 is SNHLY and CDR2 is FYNNEI. The CDR3 loop spans 13 amino acids. V dropped 8 bases and J dropped 8; count of bases not matched to a gene: 9. The CDR3 loop is CASANRGRHEQFF. CDR3 bases: TGTGCCAGCGCCAACAGGGGACGCCATGAGCAGTTCTTC.

This rearrangement joins TRBV5-1 to TRBJ1-1, with TRBD1 as a possible D gene (6 bases). The germline CDR1 and CDR2 sequences are SGHRS and YFSETQ. The length of the CDR3 is 16 residues. Trimming removed 0 bases at V and 4 bases at J, with 16 bases between. The CDR3 region has the DNA TGCGCCAGCAGCTTGGAGGCACAGGGAATGGCCACTGAAGCTTTCTTT. This gives the protein CASSLEAQGMATEAFF.

The sample holds a few counts of this clone. This chain uses TRBV7-2 with TRBJ1-5; D remains unclear. V was shortened by 1 base and J by 4 bases, with 8 bases between the two germline ends. The CDR3 runs to 14 residues. The germline CDR1 and CDR2 sequences are SGHTA and FQGNSA. The CDR3 protein is CASSLVPLNQPQHF. CDR3 sequence (DNA): TGTGCCAGCAGCTTAGTGCCACTTAATCAGCCCCAGCATTTT. Full variable domain (outside the CDR3, taken from reference TRBV7-2 and TRBJ1-5): GAGVSQSPSNKVTEKGKDVELRCDPISGHTALYWYRQSLGQGLEFLIYFQGNSAPDKSGLPSDRFSAERTGGSVSTLTIQRTQQEDSAVYLCASSLVPLNQPQHFGDGTRLSIL.

This chain connects TRBV7-8 to TRBJ2-7; weak D call: TRBD2 (6 bases). This CDR3 is 14 amino acids long. Trimming took 5 bases from V and 3 from J, leaving 14 bases between them. The germline V gene has CDR1 SGHVS and CDR2 FQNEAQ. The CDR3 is CASSVSSGGYEQYF. As DNA, the CDR3 is TGTGCCAGCAGCGTCTCTTCCGGGGGCTACGAGCAGTACTTC.